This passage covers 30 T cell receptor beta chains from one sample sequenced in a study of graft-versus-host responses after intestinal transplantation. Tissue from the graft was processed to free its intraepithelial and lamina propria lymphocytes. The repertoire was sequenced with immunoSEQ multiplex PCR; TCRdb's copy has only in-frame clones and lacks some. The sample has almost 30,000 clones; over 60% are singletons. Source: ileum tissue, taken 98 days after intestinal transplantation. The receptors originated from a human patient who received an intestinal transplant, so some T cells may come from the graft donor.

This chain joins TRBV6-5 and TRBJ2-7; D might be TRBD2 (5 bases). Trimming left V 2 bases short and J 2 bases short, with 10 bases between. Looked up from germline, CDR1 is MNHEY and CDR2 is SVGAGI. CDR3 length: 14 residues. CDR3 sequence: CASSYRRAPYEQYF. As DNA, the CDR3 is TGTGCCAGCAGTTACAGGCGGGCTCCCTACGAGCAGTACTTC.

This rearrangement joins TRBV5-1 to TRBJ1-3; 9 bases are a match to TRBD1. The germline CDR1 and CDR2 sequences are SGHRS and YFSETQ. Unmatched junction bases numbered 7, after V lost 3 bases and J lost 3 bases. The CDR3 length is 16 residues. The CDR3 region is CASSWMGQGGGNTIYF. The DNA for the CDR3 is TGCGCCAGCAGCTGGATGGGACAGGGCGGTGGAAACACCATATATTTT.

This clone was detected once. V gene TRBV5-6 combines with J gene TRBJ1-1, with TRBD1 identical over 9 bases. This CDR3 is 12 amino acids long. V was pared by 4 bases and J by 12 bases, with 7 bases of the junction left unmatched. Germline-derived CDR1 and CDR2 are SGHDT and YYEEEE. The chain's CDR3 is CASSPGDRAPFF. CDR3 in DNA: TGTGCCAGCAGCCCGGGGGACAGGGCTCCTTTCTTT.

CDR3 in DNA: TGTGCCAGCAGTGACTCGAAATACCAATTTCGATACTTC. Protein: CASSDSKYQFRYF. This chain links TRBV6-4 with TRBJ2-7, with unresolved D. Germline V gene lookup returns CDR1 MRHNA and CDR2 SNTAGT. Trimming removed 0 bases at V and 13 bases at J, with 16 bases between. This CDR3 is 13 amino acids long.

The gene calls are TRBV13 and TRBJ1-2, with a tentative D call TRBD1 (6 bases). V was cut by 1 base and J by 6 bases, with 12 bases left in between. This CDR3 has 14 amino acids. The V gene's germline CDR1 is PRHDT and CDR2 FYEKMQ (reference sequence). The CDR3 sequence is CASSLVGRGDGYTF. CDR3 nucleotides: TGTGCCAGCAGCTTAGTCGGAAGGGGGGATGGCTACACCTTC.

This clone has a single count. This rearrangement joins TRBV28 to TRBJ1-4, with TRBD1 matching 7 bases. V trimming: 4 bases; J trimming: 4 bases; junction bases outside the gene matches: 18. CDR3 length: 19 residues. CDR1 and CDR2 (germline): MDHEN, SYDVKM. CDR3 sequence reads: CASSWLGGAVILDNEKLFF. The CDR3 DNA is TGTGCCAGCAGTTGGTTAGGGGGCGCAGTCATCTTGGATAATGAAAAACTGTTTTTT.

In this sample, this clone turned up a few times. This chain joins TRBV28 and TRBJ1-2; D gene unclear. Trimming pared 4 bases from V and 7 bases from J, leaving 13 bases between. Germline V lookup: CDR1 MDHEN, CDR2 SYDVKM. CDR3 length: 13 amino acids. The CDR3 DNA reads TGTGCCAGCAGTTCCAATCCCATGGCTGGCTACACCTTC. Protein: CASSSNPMAGYTF.

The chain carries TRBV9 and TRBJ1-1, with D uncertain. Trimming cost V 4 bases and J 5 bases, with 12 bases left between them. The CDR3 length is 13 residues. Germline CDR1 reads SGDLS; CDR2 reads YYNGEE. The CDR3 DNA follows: TGTGCCAGCAGCCCGGGAGAGGCGACTGAAGCTTTCTTT. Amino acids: CASSPGEATEAFF.

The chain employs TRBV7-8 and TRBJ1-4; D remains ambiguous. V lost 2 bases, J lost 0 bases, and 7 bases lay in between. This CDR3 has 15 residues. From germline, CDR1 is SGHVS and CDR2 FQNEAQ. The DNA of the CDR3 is TGTGCCAGCAGCTTACATGATGCAACTAATGAAAAACTGTTTTTT. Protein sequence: CASSLHDATNEKLFF.

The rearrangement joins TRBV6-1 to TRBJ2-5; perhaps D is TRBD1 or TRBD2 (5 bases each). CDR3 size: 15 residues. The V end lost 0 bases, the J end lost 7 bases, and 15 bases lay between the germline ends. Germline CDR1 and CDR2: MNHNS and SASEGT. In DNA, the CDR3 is TGTGCCAGCAGTGAAGCGGGGTGGGACCCCGGGACCCAGTACTTC. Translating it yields CASSEAGWDPGTQYF.

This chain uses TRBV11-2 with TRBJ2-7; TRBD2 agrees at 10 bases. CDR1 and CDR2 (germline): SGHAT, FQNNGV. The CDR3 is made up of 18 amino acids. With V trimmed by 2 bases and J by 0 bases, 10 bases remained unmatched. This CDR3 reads CASSLFPLAGPSSYEQYF. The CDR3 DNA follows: TGTGCCAGCAGCTTATTCCCACTAGCGGGGCCTAGCTCCTACGAGCAGTACTTC.

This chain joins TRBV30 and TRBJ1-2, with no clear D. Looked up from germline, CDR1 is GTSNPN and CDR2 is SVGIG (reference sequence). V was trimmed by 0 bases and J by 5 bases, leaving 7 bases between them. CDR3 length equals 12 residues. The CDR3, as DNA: TGTGCCTGGAGTGTCGCAAGTTATGGCTACACCTTC. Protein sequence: CAWSVASYGYTF.

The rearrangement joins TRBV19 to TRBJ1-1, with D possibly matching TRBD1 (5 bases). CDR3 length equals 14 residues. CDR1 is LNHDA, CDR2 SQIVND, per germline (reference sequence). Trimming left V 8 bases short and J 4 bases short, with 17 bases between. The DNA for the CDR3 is TGTGCCAGTGAGAAGAGAGGGGTCGCCACTGAAGCTTTCTTT. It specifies CASEKRGVATEAFF.

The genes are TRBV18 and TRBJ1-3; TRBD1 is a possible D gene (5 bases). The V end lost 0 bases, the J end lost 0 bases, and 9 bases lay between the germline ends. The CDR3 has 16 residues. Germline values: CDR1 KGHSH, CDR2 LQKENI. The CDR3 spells CASSPPGEASGNTIYF. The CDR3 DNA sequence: TGTGCCAGCTCACCACCGGGGGAGGCCTCTGGAAACACCATATATTTT.

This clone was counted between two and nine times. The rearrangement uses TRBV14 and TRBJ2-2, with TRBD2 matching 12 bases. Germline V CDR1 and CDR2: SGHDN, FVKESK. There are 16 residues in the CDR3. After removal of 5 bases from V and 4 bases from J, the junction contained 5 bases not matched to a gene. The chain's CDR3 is CASSSRTSGATGELFF. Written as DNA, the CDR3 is TGTGCCAGCAGCTCGCGGACTAGCGGGGCCACCGGGGAGCTGTTTTTT. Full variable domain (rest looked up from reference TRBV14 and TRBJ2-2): EAGVTQFPSHSVIEKGQTVTLRCDPISGHDNLYWYRRVMGKEIKFLLHFVKESKQDESGMPNNRFLAERTGGTYSTLKVQPAELEDSGVYFCASSSRTSGATGELFFGEGSRLTVL.

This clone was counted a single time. CDR3 in DNA: TGTGCCAGCAGTCATTACGAGGGGGGTACAGAGACCCAGTACTTC. Residues: CASSHYEGGTETQYF. The gene calls are TRBV27 and TRBJ2-5; D possibly matches TRBD1 or TRBD2 (6 bases each). Deletions cut 5 bases from V and 4 bases from J, with 17 bases between. From germline, CDR1 is MNHEY and CDR2 SMNVEV (reference sequence). This CDR3 comprises 15 residues.

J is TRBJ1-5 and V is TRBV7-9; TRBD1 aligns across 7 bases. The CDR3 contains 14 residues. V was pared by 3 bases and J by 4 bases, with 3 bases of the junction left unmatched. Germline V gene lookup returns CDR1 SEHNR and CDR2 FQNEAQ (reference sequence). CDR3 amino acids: CASSLTGSNQPQHF. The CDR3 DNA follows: TGTGCCAGCAGCTTGACAGGGAGTAATCAGCCCCAGCATTTT. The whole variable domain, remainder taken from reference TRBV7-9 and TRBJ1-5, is DTGVSQNPRHKITKRGQNVTFRCDPISEHNRLYWYRQTLGQGPEFLTYFQNEAQLEKSRLLSDRFSAERPKGSFSTLEIQRTEQGDSAMYLCASSLTGSNQPQHFGDGTRLSIL.

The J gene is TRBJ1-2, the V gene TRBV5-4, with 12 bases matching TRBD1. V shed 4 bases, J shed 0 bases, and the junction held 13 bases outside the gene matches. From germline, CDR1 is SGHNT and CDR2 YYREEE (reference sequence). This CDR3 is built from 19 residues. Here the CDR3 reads CASSGDRGQVGIANYGYTF. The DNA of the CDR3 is TGTGCCAGCAGCGGGGACAGGGGGCAAGTGGGGATTGCTAACTATGGCTACACCTTC.

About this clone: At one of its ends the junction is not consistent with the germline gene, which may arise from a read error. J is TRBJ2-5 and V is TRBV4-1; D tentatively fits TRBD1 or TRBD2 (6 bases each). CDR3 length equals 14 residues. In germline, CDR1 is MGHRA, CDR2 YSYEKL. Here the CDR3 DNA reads TGCGCCAGCCGGGAGTTAAGGGGACAAGAGCCCCAGTACTTC. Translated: CASRELRGQEPQYF.

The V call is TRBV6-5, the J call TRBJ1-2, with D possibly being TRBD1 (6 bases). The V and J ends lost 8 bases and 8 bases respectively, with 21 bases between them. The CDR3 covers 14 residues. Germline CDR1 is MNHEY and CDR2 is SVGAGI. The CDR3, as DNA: TGTGCCAGCTCACACGGAGGGGGGCCGCTAGGCTACACCTTC. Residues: CASSHGGGPLGYTF.

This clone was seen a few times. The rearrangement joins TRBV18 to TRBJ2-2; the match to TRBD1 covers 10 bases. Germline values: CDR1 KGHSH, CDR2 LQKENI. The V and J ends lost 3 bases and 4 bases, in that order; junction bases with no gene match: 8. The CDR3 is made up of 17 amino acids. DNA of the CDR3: TGTGCCAGCTCACCGGGACAGGGGAAAAAATCCACCGGGGAGCTGTTTTTT. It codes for CASSPGQGKKSTGELFF.

The CDR3 DNA sequence: TGCGCCAGCAGTGACCTAGCGGGGGACTTTGCGGCCTACAATGAGCAGTTCTTC. Its translation is CASSDLAGDFAAYNEQFF. The chain joins TRBV10-2 to TRBJ2-1, with 10 bases lining up with TRBD2. J was trimmed by 2 bases and V by 3 bases; bases with no gene match: 10. CDR1 is WSHSY and CDR2 is SAAADI in the germline V gene. There are 18 residues in the CDR3.

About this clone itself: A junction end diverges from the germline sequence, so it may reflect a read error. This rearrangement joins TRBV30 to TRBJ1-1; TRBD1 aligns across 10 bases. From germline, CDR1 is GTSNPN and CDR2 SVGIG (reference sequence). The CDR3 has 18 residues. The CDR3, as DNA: TGTGCCTCGAGTTTCATCCGGGACAGGGGATGGGTGGGCACTGAAGCTTTCTTT. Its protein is CASSFIRDRGWVGTEAFF.

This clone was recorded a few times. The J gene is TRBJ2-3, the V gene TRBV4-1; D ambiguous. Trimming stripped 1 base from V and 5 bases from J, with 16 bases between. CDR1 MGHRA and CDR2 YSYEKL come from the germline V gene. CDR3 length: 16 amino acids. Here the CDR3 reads CASSQGFGPVGDTQYF. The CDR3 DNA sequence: TGCGCCAGCAGCCAAGGGTTTGGTCCAGTAGGAGATACGCAGTATTTT.

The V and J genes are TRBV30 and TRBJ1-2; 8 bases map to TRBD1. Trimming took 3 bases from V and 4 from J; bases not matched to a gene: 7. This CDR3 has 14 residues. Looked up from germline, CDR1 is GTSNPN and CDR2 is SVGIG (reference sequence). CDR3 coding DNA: TGTGCCTGGAGGGCTAGGCAGGGGGCCTATGGCTACACCTTC. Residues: CAWRARQGAYGYTF.

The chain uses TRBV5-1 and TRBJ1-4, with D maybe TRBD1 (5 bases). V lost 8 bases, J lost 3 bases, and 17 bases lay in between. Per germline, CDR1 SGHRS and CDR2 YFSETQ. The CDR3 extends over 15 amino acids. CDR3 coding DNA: TGCGCCAGTTCGATAGGGGTGGGAGCTAATGAAAAACTGTTTTTT. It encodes CASSIGVGANEKLFF.

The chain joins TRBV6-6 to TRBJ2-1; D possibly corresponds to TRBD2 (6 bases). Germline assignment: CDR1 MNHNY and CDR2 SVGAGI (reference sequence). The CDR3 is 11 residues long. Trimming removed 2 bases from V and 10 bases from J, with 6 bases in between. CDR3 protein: CASSYGGEQFF. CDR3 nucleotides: TGTGCCAGCAGTTACGGAGGGGAGCAGTTCTTC.

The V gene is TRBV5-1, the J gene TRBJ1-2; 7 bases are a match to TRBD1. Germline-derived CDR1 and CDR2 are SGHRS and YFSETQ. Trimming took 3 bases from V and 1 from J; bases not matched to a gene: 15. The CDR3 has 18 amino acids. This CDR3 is CASSSSPPGTVFNYGYTF. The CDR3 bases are TGCGCCAGCAGCTCCTCACCACCCGGGACAGTCTTTAACTATGGCTACACCTTC.

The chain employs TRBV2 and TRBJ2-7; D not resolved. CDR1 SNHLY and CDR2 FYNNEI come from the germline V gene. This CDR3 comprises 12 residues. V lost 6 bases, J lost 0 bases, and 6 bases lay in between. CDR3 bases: TGTGCCAGCAGGGCGGACTCCTACGAGCAGTACTTC. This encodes CASRADSYEQYF.

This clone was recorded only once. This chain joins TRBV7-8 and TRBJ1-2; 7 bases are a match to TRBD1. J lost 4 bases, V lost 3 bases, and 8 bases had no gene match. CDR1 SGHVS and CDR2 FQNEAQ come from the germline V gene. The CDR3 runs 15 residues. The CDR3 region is CASSFVSGGIYGYTF. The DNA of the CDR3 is TGTGCCAGCAGCTTCGTTTCAGGGGGTATCTATGGCTACACCTTC.